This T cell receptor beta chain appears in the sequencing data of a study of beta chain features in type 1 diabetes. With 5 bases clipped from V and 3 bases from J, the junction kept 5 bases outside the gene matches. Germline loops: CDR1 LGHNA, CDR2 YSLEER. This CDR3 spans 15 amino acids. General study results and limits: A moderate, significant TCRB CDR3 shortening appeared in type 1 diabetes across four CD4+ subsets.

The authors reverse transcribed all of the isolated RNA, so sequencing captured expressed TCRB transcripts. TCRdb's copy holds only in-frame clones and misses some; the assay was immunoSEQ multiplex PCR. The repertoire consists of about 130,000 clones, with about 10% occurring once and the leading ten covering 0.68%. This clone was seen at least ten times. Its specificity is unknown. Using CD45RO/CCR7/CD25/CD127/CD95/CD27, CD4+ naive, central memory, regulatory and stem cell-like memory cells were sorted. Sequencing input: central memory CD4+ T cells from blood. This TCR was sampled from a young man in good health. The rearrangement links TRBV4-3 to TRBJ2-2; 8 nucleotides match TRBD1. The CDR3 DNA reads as TGCGCCAGCAGCGTCGGGGACAGGTACACCGGGGAGCTGTTTTTT. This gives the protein CASSVGDRYTGELFF.